These 6 T cell receptor beta chains were sequenced from one sample in a study of T cells in Graves' hyperthyroidism and ophthalmopathy. What was amplified from RNA transcripts were TCR beta CDR3 regions. The HTBI primer set drove a first-round RT-PCR of the TCR CDR3. TCRdb analysed the multiplex PCR reads with MiXCR anew, one entry per CDR3 protein. The sample lists under 450,000 distinct CDR3 sequences; approximately 13% were seen once. Sequenced input: blood. The receptors were gathered from a man aged 25 to 45 with Graves' hyperthyroidism that later progressed to Graves' ophthalmopathy.

The chain employs TRBV6-1 and TRBJ2-1, with TRBD2 identical over 10 bases. V was pared by 2 bases and J by 0 bases, with 4 bases of the junction left unmatched. CDR1 MNHNS and CDR2 SASEGT come from the germline V gene. The CDR3 totals 17 residues. The CDR3 region is CASSELAGALSYNEQFF. As DNA, the CDR3 is TGTGCCAGCAGTGAACTAGCGGGGGCCCTCTCCTACAATGAGCAGTTCTTC.

This clonotype has at least ten counts. The V call is TRBV24-1, the J call TRBJ2-5; unclear D gene. The CDR3 totals 14 residues. V lost 4 bases and J 7 bases, leaving 15 bases between the germline ends. Germline V gene sequence: CDR1 KGHDR, CDR2 SFDVKD. For the CDR3, the DNA is TGTGCCACCAGTGAGTCCAGGCAACCTCGGACCCAGTACTTC. Translated: CATSESRQPRTQYF.

This clonotype was seen many times. The gene calls are TRBV12-3 or TRBV12-4 and TRBJ2-1; TRBD2 matches at 11 bases. Trimming at V came to 7 bases and at J to 8 bases, leaving 4 bases not matched to a gene. The CDR3 sequence is 13 residues long. The CDR3 loop reads CASTNSGGDEQFF. CDR3 coding DNA: TGTGCCAGCACCAATAGCGGGGGGGATGAGCAGTTCTTC.

J is TRBJ1-6 and V is TRBV5-6; D gene unclear. The CDR3 loop spans 12 amino acids. Trimming stripped 5 bases from V and 6 bases from J, with 6 bases between. CDR1 and CDR2 (germline): SGHDT, YYEEEE. The chain's CDR3 is CASSNINSPLHF. The DNA of the CDR3 is TGTGCCAGCAGTAACATTAATTCACCCCTCCACTTT.

This clonotype came up many times. CDR3 nucleotide sequence: TGCGCCAGCAGCTCCGGACAGTTCGTGGGAAACACTGAAGCTTTCTTT. Translation: CASSSGQFVGNTEAFF. V is TRBV5-1 and J is TRBJ1-1, with TRBD1 as a possible D gene (6 bases). The CDR3 totals 16 residues. Germline V lookup: CDR1 SGHRS, CDR2 YFSETQ. V lost 3 bases to trimming and J lost 2 bases, with 17 bases between them.

J is TRBJ2-6 and V is TRBV18; D is ambiguous. The CDR3 length is 16 residues. Trimming stripped 3 bases from V and 0 bases from J, with 9 bases between. Germline V lookup: CDR1 KGHSH, CDR2 LQKENI. As DNA, the CDR3 is TGTGCCAGCTCACCCCCGCGTAACTCTGGGGCCAACGTCCTGACTTTC. Translation: CASSPPRNSGANVLTF.